A single sample is the source of the 22 T cell receptor beta chains below, sequenced in a study of T cell responses to AZD1222 COVID-19 vaccine. Libraries were prepared by immunoSEQ multiplex PCR; TCRdb keeps only in-frame clonotypes and omits some of them. Of some 80,000 clones detected, 90% appear once; the ten largest clones hold 3% to 3.5%. The sequences come from peripheral blood, collected 28 days after the second AZD1222 dose. These receptors were collected from an adult who received the AZD1222 COVID-19 vaccine.

The chain employs TRBV11-1 and TRBJ2-3, with D hard to call. Between the trimmed V and J ends, which lost 5 bases and 2 bases, there was a span of 17 bases. The CDR3 totals 16 residues. Germline CDR1 SGHAT, CDR2 FQDESV (reference sequence). The CDR3 is CASSHSSGALTDTQYF. Here the CDR3 DNA reads TGTGCCAGCAGCCACTCCTCCGGAGCCCTCACAGATACGCAGTATTTT.

V usage is TRBV2 and J usage is TRBJ2-1; 11 bases agree with TRBD1. J was trimmed by 7 bases and V by 4 bases; bases with no gene match: 6. The CDR3 is 15 amino acids. CDR1 and CDR2 from the germline V gene are SNHLY and FYNNEI. The CDR3 DNA sequence: TGTGCCAGCAGTGCGGGACAGGGGGAGGGTAATGAGCAGTTCTTC. Protein product: CASSAGQGEGNEQFF.

The chain joins TRBV30 to TRBJ1-2; D unresolved. CDR1 is GTSNPN and CDR2 is SVGIG in the germline V gene (reference sequence). CDR3 length: 13 residues. Deletions cut 2 bases from V and 0 bases from J, with 7 bases between. CDR3 sequence reads: CAWSMETNYGYTF. The CDR3 DNA reads as TGTGCCTGGAGTATGGAAACTAACTATGGCTACACCTTC. The full variable domain, rest sourced from reference TRBV30 and TRBJ1-2, is SQTIHQWPATLVQPVGSPLSLECTVEGTSNPNLYWYRQAAGRGLQLLFYSVGIGQISSEVPQNLSASRPQDRQFILSSKKLLLSDSGFYLCAWSMETNYGYTFGSGTRLTVV.

This clone was seen once. The gene calls are TRBV7-9 and TRBJ2-3; D is undetermined. The V gene lost 1 base and the J gene lost 3 bases, with 8 bases spanning the gap. This CDR3 spans 14 amino acids. CDR1 and CDR2 from the germline V gene are SEHNR and FQNEAQ (reference sequence). The CDR3 nucleotides are TGTGCCAGCAGCTTAGGAGGCTTGACAGATACGCAGTATTTT. It encodes CASSLGGLTDTQYF.

This chain connects TRBV5-1 to TRBJ1-2, with D possibly being TRBD1 (5 bases). Germline CDR1 is SGHRS and CDR2 is YFSETQ. CDR3 length equals 15 residues. The germline V and J ends were trimmed by 4 bases and 6 bases, with 19 bases remaining between them. The CDR3 protein is CASSPDPARADGYTF. The DNA for the CDR3 is TGCGCCAGCAGCCCCGATCCCGCCAGGGCTGATGGCTACACCTTC.

The chain is built from TRBV11-2 and TRBJ1-2; TRBD1 matches at 7 bases. Per germline, CDR1 SGHAT and CDR2 FQNNGV. The CDR3 runs 14 residues. The trim removed 2 bases at V and 2 bases at J, leaving 2 bases unmatched. CDR3 residues: CASSLTGENYGYTF. For the CDR3, the DNA is TGTGCCAGCAGCTTAACAGGGGAAAACTATGGCTACACCTTC.

V gene TRBV2 combines with J gene TRBJ1-6; D ambiguous. This CDR3 is built from 14 residues. V lost 4 bases and J 10 bases, leaving 14 bases between the germline ends. Germline V gene data show CDR1 as SNHLY and CDR2 as FYNNEI. The chain's CDR3 is CASSVEGVGSPLHF. Here the CDR3 DNA reads TGTGCCAGCAGTGTAGAGGGAGTGGGCTCACCCCTCCACTTT. The full variable domain, completed using reference TRBV2 and TRBJ1-6, is EPEVTQTPSHQVTQMGQEVILRCVPISNHLYFYWYRQILGQKVEFLVSFYNNEISEKSEIFDDQFSVERPDGSNFTLKIRSTKLEDSAMYFCASSVEGVGSPLHFGNGTRLTVT.

The V call is TRBV5-4, the J call TRBJ1-1, with D possibly TRBD1 on 6 matching bases. In germline, CDR1 is SGHNT, CDR2 YYREEE (reference sequence). With 2 bases removed from V and 4 bases from J, the gap between germline ends came to 12 bases. The CDR3 totals 14 residues. For the CDR3, the DNA is TGTGCCAGCAGCTTTGAAGGGGGGGGCACTGAAGCTTTCTTT. Residues: CASSFEGGGTEAFF. The full variable domain, completed using reference TRBV5-4 and TRBJ1-1, is ETGVTQSPTHLIKTRGQQVTLRCSSQSGHNTVSWYQQALGQGPQFIFQYYREEENGRGNFPPRFSGLQFPNYSSELNVNALELDDSALYLCASSFEGGGTEAFFGQGTRLTVV.

J is TRBJ2-2 and V is TRBV9; a possible D gene is TRBD2 (7 bases). Germline V CDR1 and CDR2: SGDLS, YYNGEE. The CDR3 loop spans 16 amino acids. V was pared by 0 bases and J by 4 bases, with 13 bases between. This chain's CDR3 is CASSVGRGAGTGELFF. Written as DNA, the CDR3 is TGTGCCAGCAGCGTAGGTCGGGGGGCTGGCACCGGGGAGCTGTTTTTT. Variable domain in full (rest from reference TRBV9 and TRBJ2-2): DSGVTQTPKHLITATGQRVTLRCSPRSGDLSVYWYQQSLDQGLQFLIQYYNGEERAKGNILERFSAQQFPDLHSELNLSSLELGDSALYFCASSVGRGAGTGELFFGEGSRLTVL.

The chain carries TRBV12-3 or TRBV12-4 and TRBJ2-1; no reliable D call. The CDR3 extends over 13 amino acids. Trimming stripped 2 bases from V and 4 bases from J, with 6 bases between. In DNA form, the CDR3 reads TGTGCCAGCAGTTTAACTACTTACAATGAGCAGTTCTTC. It is translated as CASSLTTYNEQFF.

The chain has TRBV6-5 and TRBJ2-2; a possible D gene is TRBD2 (7 bases). The V gene's germline CDR1 is MNHEY and CDR2 SVGAGI. This CDR3 comprises 15 residues. Deletions cut 7 bases from V and 3 bases from J, with 15 bases between. The DNA of the CDR3 is TGTGCCAGCACGGGGGGCGGGTTGGACACCGGGGAGCTGTTTTTT. Amino acid sequence: CASTGGGLDTGELFF.

The V gene is TRBV7-2, the J gene TRBJ2-7, with 10 positions matching TRBD2. Per germline, CDR1 SGHTA and CDR2 FQGNSA. This CDR3 comprises 18 residues. J was trimmed by 4 bases and V by 1 base; bases with no gene match: 13. CDR3 coding DNA: TGTGCCAGCAGCTTAGTCTCTCGGGTTAGCGGGAGGTCGTACGAGCAGTACTTC. Its translation is CASSLVSRVSGRSYEQYF.

The chain combines TRBV19 with TRBJ1-1; 7 bases agree with TRBD1. V was pared by 9 bases and J by 1 base, with 5 bases of the junction left unmatched. CDR1 is LNHDA, CDR2 SQIVND, per germline (reference sequence). The CDR3 runs to 13 residues. Here the CDR3 DNA reads TGTGCCAGCGTTACAGGGGCGAACACTGAAGCTTTCTTT. Its protein is CASVTGANTEAFF.

The rearrangement joins TRBV7-8 to TRBJ1-1; D remains ambiguous. The V gene's germline CDR1 is SGHVS and CDR2 FQNEAQ. V was cut by 1 base and J by 2 bases, with 5 bases left in between. CDR3 length: 13 residues. The CDR3 here is CASSLGRNTEAFF. The CDR3 nucleotides read TGTGCCAGCAGCTTAGGACGCAACACTGAAGCTTTCTTT. Full variable domain (remainder filled in from reference TRBV7-8 and TRBJ1-1): GAGVSQSPRYKVAKRGQDVALRCDPISGHVSLFWYQQALGQGPEFLTYFQNEAQLDKSGLPSDRFFAERPEGSVSTLKIQRTQQEDSAVYLCASSLGRNTEAFFGQGTRLTVV.

This rearrangement joins TRBV5-6 to TRBJ1-1; D gene uncertain. The CDR3 extends over 16 amino acids. Per the germline V gene, CDR1 is SGHDT and CDR2 is YYEEEE. V was pared by 4 bases and J by 3 bases, with 19 bases between. The CDR3 region has the DNA TGTGCCAGCAGCGGTTTCGGTGGAGGGCGGTACACTGAAGCTTTCTTT. Residues: CASSGFGGGRYTEAFF.

The V gene is TRBV7-6, the J gene TRBJ2-5, with D hard to call. The CDR3 covers 13 residues. V was cut by 4 bases and J by 5 bases, with 11 bases left in between. Germline CDR1 reads SGHVS; CDR2 reads FNYEAQ. The CDR3 spells CASSSSFGETQYF. The CDR3, as DNA: TGTGCCAGCAGCTCCTCCTTTGGGGAGACCCAGTACTTC.

In this sample, this clone turned up once. This sequence joins TRBV24-1 and TRBJ1-2; D is unclear. Germline V gives CDR1 KGHDR, CDR2 SFDVKD. V shed 4 bases and J shed 3 bases, with 11 bases lying between them. The CDR3 runs 14 residues. CDR3 in DNA: TGTGCCACCAGTGAGGCAGTGGGTGACTATGGCTACACCTTC. Translation: CATSEAVGDYGYTF.

V gene TRBV19 combines with J gene TRBJ2-7, with D perhaps matching TRBD1 or TRBD2 (5 bases each). V shed 3 bases and J shed 0 bases, with 12 bases lying between them. CDR3 length equals 15 residues. Germline values: CDR1 LNHDA, CDR2 SQIVND (reference sequence). CDR3 bases: TGTGCCAGTAGTATTCGAGACAGCGGCTCCTACGAGCAGTACTTC. It is translated as CASSIRDSGSYEQYF.

The rearrangement links TRBV11-3 to TRBJ1-1; TRBD1 might be the D (5 bases). CDR1 SGHNT and CDR2 YENEEA come from the germline V gene. Trimming pared 0 bases from V and 3 bases from J, leaving 11 bases between. The CDR3 covers 15 residues. The CDR3 nucleotides read TGTGCCAGCAGCTTAGATGCCCGGGGCGACACTGAAGCTTTCTTT. Its protein is CASSLDARGDTEAFF.

The chain is built from TRBV7-9 and TRBJ2-2; tentatively, D is TRBD1 (6 bases). CDR3 size: 15 residues. V was shortened by 10 bases and J by 6 bases, with 21 bases between the two germline ends. Germline CDR1 is SEHNR and CDR2 is FQNEAQ (reference sequence). This chain's CDR3 is CATLPGQGIAGELFF. CDR3 DNA sequence: TGTGCCACCCTACCCGGGCAGGGGATAGCCGGGGAGCTGTTTTTT.

This clone was seen more than once but under ten times. The chain has TRBV6-4 and TRBJ1-1; the match to TRBD1 covers 8 bases. The CDR3 has 14 residues. Trimming took 6 bases from V and 5 from J; bases not matched to a gene: 8. Germline values: CDR1 MRHNA, CDR2 SNTAGT. CDR3 sequence: CASSPSRGQTEAFF. In nucleotides, the CDR3 is TGTGCCAGCAGCCCGTCCAGGGGGCAAACTGAAGCTTTCTTT.

This chain links TRBV13 with TRBJ2-1; D gene uncertain. Trimming took off 1 base at V and 0 bases at J, with 25 bases between the two ends. Germline lookup yields CDR1 PRHDT and CDR2 FYEKMQ (reference sequence). The CDR3 contains 21 residues. The chain's CDR3 is CASSLVTQFTDSSSSYNEQFF. CDR3 nucleotide sequence: TGTGCCAGCAGCTTAGTGACCCAGTTTACGGATAGCTCTAGCTCCTACAATGAGCAGTTCTTC. Using reference TRBV13 and TRBJ2-1 for the parts outside the CDR3, the full variable domain is AAGVIQSPRHLIKEKRETATLKCYPIPRHDTVYWYQQGPGQDPQFLISFYEKMQSDKGSIPDRFSAQQFSDYHSELNMSSLELGDSALYFCASSLVTQFTDSSSSYNEQFFGPGTRLTVL.